This paragraph covers one T cell receptor beta chain sequence. It has no known antigen specificity. A read error may account for a junction end that differs from germline. The CDR3, cysteine through phenylalanine, is 16 amino acids long. Only the CDR3 DNA is retained, 48 bases long and in frame from the first base. CDR1 and CDR2, looked up from the germline V gene (reference sequence), are SSHAT and FNYEAQ. Library method: 5' RACE. Sequencing relied on an Illumina HiSeq 2500. A second PCR of roughly 7 to 11 cycles was performed with a sample-barcoded 5' primer and a J-beta primer mix. A unique molecular identifier was introduced onto each TCR beta cDNA molecule by a template-switch 5' adaptor carrying 12 random nucleotides. Each sample yielded at least 3 million CDR3-containing paired-end reads. First-strand cDNA was synthesized from all RNA with the Mint cDNA synthesis kit, primed by a TRBC-specific oligonucleotide. Following uracil-DNA glycosylase treatment, a first 18-cycle PCR with universal primers M1SS and BC2_uni_R was performed on all cDNA. The authors processed their data as follows. Each sample was normalized by randomly selecting 1 million high-quality reads, each carrying a distinct molecular identifier. Instead of being binned into consensus sequences, reads with shared molecular identifiers were discarded. MiTCR, run with a Q25 quality threshold and the strictest error-elimination algorithm, handled CDR3 identification, clonotype clustering and error correction. A nonparametric unseen species model with Euler transformation was used to estimate a lower bound on total TCR beta diversity. TCRdb's own reprocessing of the public reads used fastp at Q25 and MiXCR and kept productive beta chains. Entries are consolidated by CDR3 protein sequence, retaining the most common genes and DNA. These V and J calls originate from TCRdb's pipeline instead of the authors' own analysis. The sample table shows about a million distinct CDR3 sequences, and 45% to 60% are seen once. Roughly 23% of the sample lies in the top ten.

The roughly 39 donors, aged about 6 to 100 years, were systemically healthy Caucasian individuals from Russia. Approximately 9 milliliters of peripheral blood were collected from each donor into EDTA-treated Vacutainer tubes. Ficoll-Paque density-gradient centrifugation was used to isolate PBMCs, with at least 6.5 million per sample. Total RNA, at least 6 micrograms per sample, was extracted from PBMCs with Trizol reagent. For every donor, flow cytometry on a PBMC aliquot measured the percentage of naive CD45RAhigh/CD27high T cells. This sample is part of a study of blood T cells in healthy people across ages (dated by TCRdb to the mid-2010s). A note on the overall study: In model experiments, roughly one uniquely barcoded TCR beta cDNA molecule per two T cells was captured by template switching. Age-related changes in TCR beta repertoire diversity were measured in the study by deep sequencing normalized with unique cDNA molecular identifiers. Donors were grouped into four age groups: young (average 16 years), middle-aged (roughly 37), aged (around 62) and long-lived (roughly 80). To avoid experimental bias, donors of different ages were distributed randomly across sequencing lanes. Two additional independent replicas of 1 million unique cDNA reads from the same blood draw were analyzed for two donors (one aged 18 to 29 and one aged 80 or older).

Broad study findings and their caveats: As age increased, observed TCR beta diversity per million T cells dropped in a roughly linear way, and a significant reduction was already evident by age about 40. Because donor CMV infection status was unknown, age-related changes in expanded clonotypes were potentially confounded. Conclusive comparison of naive and antigen-experienced compartments was prevented by the profiling of bulk unsorted PBMCs. Estimates of total diversity from one million sequenced T cells were regarded as lower bounds and underestimates. Observed TCR beta diversity correlated strongly with the percentage of naive T cells measured by flow cytometry. Compared with the aged group, the long-lived group had more naive CD4+ T cells, fewer expanded clones and increased TCR diversity, a pattern suggesting age selection.

The clonotype comes from a woman aged 55 to 70 in good health. The sequenced material came from blood. This chain joins TRBV7-7 to TRBJ1-1, with 8 junctional bases fitting TRBD1. The nucleotides are TGTGCTAGCAGCTTAATCTCAGGGGGCGAGGGAACTGAAGCTTTCTTT. This gives the protein CASSLISGGEGTEAFF.